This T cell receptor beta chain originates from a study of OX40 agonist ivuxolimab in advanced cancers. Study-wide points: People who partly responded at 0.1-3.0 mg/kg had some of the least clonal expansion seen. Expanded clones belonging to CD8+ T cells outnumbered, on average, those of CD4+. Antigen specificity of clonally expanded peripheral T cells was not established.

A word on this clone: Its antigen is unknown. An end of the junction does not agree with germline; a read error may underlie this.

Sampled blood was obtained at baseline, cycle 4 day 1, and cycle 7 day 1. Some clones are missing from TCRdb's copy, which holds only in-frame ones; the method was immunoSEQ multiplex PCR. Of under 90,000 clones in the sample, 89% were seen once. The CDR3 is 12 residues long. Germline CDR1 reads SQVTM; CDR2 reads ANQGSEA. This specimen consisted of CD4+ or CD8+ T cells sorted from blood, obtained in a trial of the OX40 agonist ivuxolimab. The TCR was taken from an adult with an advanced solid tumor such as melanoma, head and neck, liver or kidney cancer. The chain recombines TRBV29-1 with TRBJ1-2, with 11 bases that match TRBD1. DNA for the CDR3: TGCAGCGCTCGGACAGGGGGCTATGGCCACACCTTC. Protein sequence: CSARTGGYGHTF.